This TCR beta chain was recorded in a study of technical replicates of blood from a handful of donors. Assay used: immunoSEQ multiplex PCR; TCRdb lists only in-frame clones, some missing. The repertoire holds around 70,000 clones, with approximately 96% as singletons. The germline V gene has CDR1 SGHRS and CDR2 YFSETQ. V shed 4 bases and J 0 bases; nucleotides not matched to a gene: 5. CDR3 length equals 18 residues. The chain joins TRBV5-1 to TRBJ2-3; 16 bases map to TRBD2. What was sequenced was T cells isolated from PBMCs. This TCR was recovered from a human donor in good health. CDR3 protein: CASSKGTSGRGSTDTQYF. As DNA, the CDR3 is TGCGCCAGCAGCAAAGGGACTAGCGGGAGGGGTAGCACAGATACGCAGTATTTT.